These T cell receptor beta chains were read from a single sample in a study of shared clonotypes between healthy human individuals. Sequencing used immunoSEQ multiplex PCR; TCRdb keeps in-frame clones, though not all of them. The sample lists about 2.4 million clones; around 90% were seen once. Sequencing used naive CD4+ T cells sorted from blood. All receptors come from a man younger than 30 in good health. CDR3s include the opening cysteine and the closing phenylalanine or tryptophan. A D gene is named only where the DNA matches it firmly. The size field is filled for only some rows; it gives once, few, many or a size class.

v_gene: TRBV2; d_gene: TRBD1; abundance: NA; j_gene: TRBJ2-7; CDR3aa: CAIVPGQGFKQYF; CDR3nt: TGTGCCATCGTCCCGGGACAGGGTTTCAAGCAGTACTTC
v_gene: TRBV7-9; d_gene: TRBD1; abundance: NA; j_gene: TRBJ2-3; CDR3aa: CASSLLLRTGSSTDTQYF; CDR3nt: TGTGCCAGCAGCTTACTGCTCCGGACAGGGTCTAGCACAGATACGCAGTATTTT
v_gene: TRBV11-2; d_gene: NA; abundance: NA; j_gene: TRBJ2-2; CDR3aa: CASSPTSGTGELFF; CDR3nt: TGTGCCAGCAGCCCCACCTCGGGCACCGGGGAGCTGTTTTTT
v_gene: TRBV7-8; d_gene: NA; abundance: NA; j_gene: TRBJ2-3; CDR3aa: CASAPWRDGSTDTQYF; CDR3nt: TGTGCCAGCGCGCCCTGGCGGGACGGTAGCACAGATACGCAGTATTTT
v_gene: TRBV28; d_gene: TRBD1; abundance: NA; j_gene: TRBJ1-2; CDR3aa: CASGQGVYGYTF; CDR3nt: TGTGCCAGCGGACAGGGGGTATATGGCTACACCTTC
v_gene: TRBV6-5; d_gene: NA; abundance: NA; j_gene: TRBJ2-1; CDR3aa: CASSSGVVEQFF; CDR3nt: TGTGCCAGCAGTTCCGGCGTGGTTGAGCAGTTCTTC
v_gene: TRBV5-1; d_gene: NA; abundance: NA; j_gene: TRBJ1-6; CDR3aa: CASSQDRPGNSPLHF; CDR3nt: TGCGCCAGCAGCCAAGACAGACCAGGGAATTCACCCCTCCACTTT
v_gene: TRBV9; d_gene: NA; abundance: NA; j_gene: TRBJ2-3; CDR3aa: CASSVVPGNTADTQYF; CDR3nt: TGTGCCAGCAGCGTAGTACCGGGCAATACCGCAGATACGCAGTATTTT
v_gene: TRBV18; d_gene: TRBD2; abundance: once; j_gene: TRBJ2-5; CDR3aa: CASSPKASGGQETQYF; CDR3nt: TGTGCCAGCTCACCTAAAGCTAGCGGGGGCCAAGAGACCCAGTACTTC
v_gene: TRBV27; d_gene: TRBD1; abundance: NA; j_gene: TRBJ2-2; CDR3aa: CASSRTGFTGELFF; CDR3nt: TGTGCCAGCAGCAGGACAGGGTTCACCGGGGAGCTGTTTTTT
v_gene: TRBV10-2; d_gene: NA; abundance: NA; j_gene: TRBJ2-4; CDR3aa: CASSDRSPDIQYF; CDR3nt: TGCGCCAGCAGTGACAGGTCCCCGGACATTCAGTACTTC
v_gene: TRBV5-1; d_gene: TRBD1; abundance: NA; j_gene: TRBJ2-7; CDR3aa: CASSLVSDRGYEQYF; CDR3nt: TGCGCCAGCAGCTTGGTCTCGGACAGGGGCTACGAGCAGTACTTC
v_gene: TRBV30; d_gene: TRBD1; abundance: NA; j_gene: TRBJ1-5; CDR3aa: CAWSGDRYSNQPQHF; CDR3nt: TGTGCCTGGAGTGGGGACAGATATAGCAATCAGCCCCAGCATTTT
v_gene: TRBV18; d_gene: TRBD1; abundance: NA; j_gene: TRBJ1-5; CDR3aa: CASSPRDRGSMDQPQHF; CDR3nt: TGTGCCAGCTCACCACGGGACAGGGGAAGTATGGATCAGCCCCAGCATTTT
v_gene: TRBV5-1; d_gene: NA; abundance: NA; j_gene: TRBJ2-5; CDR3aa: CASSLGDGQTQYF; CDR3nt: TGCGCCAGCAGCTTGGGGGACGGGCAGACCCAGTACTTC
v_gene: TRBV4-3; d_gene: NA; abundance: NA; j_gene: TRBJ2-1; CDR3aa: CASSQGRGRPDNEQFF; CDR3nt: TGCGCCAGCAGCCAAGGGCGGGGGCGGCCCGACAATGAGCAGTTCTTC
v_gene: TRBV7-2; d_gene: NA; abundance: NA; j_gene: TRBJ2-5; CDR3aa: CASSLQTGSWETQYF; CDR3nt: TGTGCCAGCAGCTTACAAACAGGGAGTTGGGAGACCCAGTACTTC
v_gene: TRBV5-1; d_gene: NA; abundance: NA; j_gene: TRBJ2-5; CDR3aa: CASSLDAGYQETQYF; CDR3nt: TGCGCCAGCAGCTTGGATGCGGGGTACCAAGAGACCCAGTACTTC
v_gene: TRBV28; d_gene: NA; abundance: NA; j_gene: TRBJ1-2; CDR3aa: CASSLYGNYGYTF; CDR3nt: TGTGCCAGCAGTTTATACGGTAACTATGGCTACACCTTC
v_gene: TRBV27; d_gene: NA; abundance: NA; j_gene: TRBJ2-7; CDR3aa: CASSPGQFNYEQYF; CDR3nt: TGTGCCAGCAGTCCCGGACAATTTAACTACGAGCAGTACTTC
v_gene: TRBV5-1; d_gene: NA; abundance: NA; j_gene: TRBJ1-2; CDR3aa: CASSLVGGLDGYTF; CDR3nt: TGCGCCAGCAGCTTGGTTGGGGGCCTGGATGGCTACACCTTC
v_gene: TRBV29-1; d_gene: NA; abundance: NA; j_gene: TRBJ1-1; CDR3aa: CSARQVNTEAFF; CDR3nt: TGCAGCGCCCGACAGGTGAACACTGAAGCTTTCTTT
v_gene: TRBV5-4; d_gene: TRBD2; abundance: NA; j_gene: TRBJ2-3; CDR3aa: CASSARLAGGIADTQYF; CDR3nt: TGTGCCAGCAGCGCGAGACTAGCGGGAGGGATAGCAGATACGCAGTATTTT
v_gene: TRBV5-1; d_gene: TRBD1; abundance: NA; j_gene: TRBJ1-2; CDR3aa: CASSLTGERYGYTF; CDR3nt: TGCGCCAGCAGCTTGACAGGGGAGCGATACGGCTACACCTTC
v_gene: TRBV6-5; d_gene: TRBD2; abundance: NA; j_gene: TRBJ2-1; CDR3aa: CASTPLAGGIDEQFF; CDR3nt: TGTGCCAGCACCCCACTAGCGGGAGGGATAGACGAGCAGTTCTTC
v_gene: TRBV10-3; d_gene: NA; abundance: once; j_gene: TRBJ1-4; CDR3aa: CAIRGGPMEEKLFF; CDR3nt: TGTGCCATCAGAGGGGGACCCATGGAGGAAAAACTGTTTTTT
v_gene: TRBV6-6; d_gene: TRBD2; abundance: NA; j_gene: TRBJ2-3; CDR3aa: CASSGLAGTSTDTQYF; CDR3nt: TGTGCCAGCAGTGGACTAGCGGGGACTAGCACAGATACGCAGTATTTT
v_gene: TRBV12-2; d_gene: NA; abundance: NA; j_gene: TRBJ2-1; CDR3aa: CASRLPKQGQGVLDEQFF; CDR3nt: TGTGCAAGTCGCTTACCAAAACAGGGACAGGGGGTGTTGGATGAGCAGTTCTTC
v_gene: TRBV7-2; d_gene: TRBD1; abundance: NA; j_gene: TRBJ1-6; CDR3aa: CASTSSAGQGYNSPLHF; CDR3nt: TGTGCCAGCACCAGTTCCGCGGGACAGGGTTATAATTCACCCCTCCACTTT
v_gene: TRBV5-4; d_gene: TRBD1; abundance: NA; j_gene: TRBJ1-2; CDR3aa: CASSLGGDRAGYGYTF; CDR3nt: TGTGCCAGCAGCTTGGGGGGGGACAGGGCAGGCTATGGCTACACCTTC
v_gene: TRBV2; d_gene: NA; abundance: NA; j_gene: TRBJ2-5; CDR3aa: CASSEAGQPETQYF; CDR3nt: TGTGCCAGCAGTGAAGCCGGACAGCCAGAGACCCAGTACTTC
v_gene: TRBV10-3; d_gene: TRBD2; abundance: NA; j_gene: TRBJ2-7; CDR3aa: CAISQSSGSSYEQYF; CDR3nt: TGTGCCATCAGCCAATCTAGCGGGAGCTCCTACGAGCAGTACTTC
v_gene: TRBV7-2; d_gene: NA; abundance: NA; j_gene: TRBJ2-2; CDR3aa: CASSLVAAAGANTGELFF; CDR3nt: TGTGCCAGCAGCTTAGTCGCGGCGGCAGGGGCGAACACCGGGGAGCTGTTTTTT
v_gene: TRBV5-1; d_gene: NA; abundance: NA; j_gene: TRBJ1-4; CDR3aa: CASSDPWDGNEKLFF; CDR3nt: TGCGCCAGCAGCGACCCGTGGGACGGTAATGAAAAACTGTTTTTT
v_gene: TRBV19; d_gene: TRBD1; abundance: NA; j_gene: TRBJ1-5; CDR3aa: CASSPRPDRGGNQPQHF; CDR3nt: TGTGCCAGTAGTCCCCGACCGGACAGGGGTGGCAATCAGCCCCAGCATTTT
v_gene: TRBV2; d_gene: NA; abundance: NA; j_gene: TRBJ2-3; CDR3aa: CASRKRDTSTDTQYF; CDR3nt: TGTGCCAGCAGGAAGAGGGATACTAGCACAGATACGCAGTATTTT
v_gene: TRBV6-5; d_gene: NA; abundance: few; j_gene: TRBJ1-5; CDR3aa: CASSYAGGQPQHF; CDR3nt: TGTGCCAGCAGTTACGCCGGAGGGCAGCCCCAGCATTTT
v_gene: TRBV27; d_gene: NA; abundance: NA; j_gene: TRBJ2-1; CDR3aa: CASSLSGREILSYNEQFF; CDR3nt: TGTGCCAGCAGTTTATCGGGGCGGGAAATTTTATCCTACAATGAGCAGTTCTTC
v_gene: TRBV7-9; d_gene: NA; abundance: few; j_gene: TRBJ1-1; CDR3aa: CASSFGLGGNTEAFF; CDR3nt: TGTGCCAGCAGCTTTGGTTTAGGTGGGAACACTGAAGCTTTCTTT
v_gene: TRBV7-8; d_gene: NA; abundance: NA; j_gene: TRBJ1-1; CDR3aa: CASSTSGVLNTEAFF; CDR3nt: TGTGCCAGCAGCACATCAGGGGTGTTAAACACTGAAGCTTTCTTT
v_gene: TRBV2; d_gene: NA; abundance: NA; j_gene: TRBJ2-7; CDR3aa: CASSQGSGYEQYF; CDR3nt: TGTGCCAGCAGTCAAGGTAGCGGCTACGAGCAGTACTTC
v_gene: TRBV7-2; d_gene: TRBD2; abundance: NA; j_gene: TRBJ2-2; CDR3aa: CASSTGSGRAAGELFF; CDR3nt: TGTGCCAGCAGCACTGGTAGCGGGAGGGCCGCCGGGGAGCTGTTTTTT
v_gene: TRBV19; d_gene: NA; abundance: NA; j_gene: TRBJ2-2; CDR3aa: CASHPHGRSTGELFF; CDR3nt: TGTGCCAGTCACCCCCACGGGAGATCGACCGGGGAGCTGTTTTTT
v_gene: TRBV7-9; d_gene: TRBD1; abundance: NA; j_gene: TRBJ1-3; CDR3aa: CASSGTGTGGSGNTIYF; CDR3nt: TGTGCCAGCAGCGGAACCGGGACAGGGGGCTCTGGAAACACCATATATTTT
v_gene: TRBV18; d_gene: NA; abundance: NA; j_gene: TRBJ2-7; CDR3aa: CASSPNPGTYEQYF; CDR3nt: TGTGCCAGCTCACCTAATCCAGGGACCTACGAGCAGTACTTC
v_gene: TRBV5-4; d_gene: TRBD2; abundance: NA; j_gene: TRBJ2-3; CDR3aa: CASSRVGGGMDTQYF; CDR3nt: TGTGCCAGCAGCAGGGTCGGGGGGGGTATGGATACGCAGTATTTT
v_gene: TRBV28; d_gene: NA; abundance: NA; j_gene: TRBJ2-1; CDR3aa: CASSIRDEQFF; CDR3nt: TGTGCCAGCAGTATTAGAGATGAGCAGTTCTTC
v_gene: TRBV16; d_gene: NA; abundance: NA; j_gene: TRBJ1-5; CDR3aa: CASSHLVGVGQPQHF; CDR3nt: TGTGCCAGCAGCCATCTTGTGGGGGTGGGTCAGCCCCAGCATTTT
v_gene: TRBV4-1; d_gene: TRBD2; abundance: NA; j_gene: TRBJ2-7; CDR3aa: CASSQDRGGAKYF; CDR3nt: TGCGCCAGCAGCCAAGATCGGGGGGGGGCCAAGTACTTC
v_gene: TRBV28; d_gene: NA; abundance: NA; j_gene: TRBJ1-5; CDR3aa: CASSIRGNNQPQHF; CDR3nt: TGTGCCAGCAGTATTCGTGGGAACAATCAGCCCCAGCATTTT
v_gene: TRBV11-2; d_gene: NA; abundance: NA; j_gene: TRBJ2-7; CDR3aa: CASSRWGLSYEQYF; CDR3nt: TGTGCCAGCAGCAGATGGGGGCTATCCTACGAGCAGTACTTC
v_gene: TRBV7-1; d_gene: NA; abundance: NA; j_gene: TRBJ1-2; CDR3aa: CASSSLHHGKTYGYTF; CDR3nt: TGTGCCAGCAGCTCTTTGCATCACGGAAAGACCTATGGCTACACCTTC